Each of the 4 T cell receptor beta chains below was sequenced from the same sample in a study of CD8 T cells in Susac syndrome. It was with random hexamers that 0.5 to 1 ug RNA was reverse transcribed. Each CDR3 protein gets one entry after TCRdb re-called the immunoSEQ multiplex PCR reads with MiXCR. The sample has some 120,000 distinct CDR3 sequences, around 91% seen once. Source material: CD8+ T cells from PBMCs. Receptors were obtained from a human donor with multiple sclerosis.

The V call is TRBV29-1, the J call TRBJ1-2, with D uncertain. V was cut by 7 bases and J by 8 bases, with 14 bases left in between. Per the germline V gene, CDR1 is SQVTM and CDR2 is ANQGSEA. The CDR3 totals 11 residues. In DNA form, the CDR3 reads TGCAGCGCACACGAAGGCTACGGCTACACCTTC. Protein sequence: CSAHEGYGYTF.

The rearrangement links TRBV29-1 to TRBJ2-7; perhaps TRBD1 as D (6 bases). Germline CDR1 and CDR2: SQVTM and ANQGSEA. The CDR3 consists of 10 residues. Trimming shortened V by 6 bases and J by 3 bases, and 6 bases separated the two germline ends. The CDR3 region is CSVGGYEQYF. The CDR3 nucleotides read TGCAGCGTAGGGGGCTACGAGCAGTACTTC.

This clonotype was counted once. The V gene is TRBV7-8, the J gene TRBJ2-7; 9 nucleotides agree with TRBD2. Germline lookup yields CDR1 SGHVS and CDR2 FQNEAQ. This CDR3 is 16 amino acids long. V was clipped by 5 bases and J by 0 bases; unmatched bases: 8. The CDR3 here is CASSTRTSAYSYEQYF. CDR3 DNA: TGTGCCAGCAGCACTCGGACTAGCGCGTACTCCTACGAGCAGTACTTC.

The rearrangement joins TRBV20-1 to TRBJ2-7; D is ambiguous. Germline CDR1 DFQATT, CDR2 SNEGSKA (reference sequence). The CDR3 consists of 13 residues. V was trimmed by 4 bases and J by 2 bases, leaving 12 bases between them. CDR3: CSAKGSNAYEQYF. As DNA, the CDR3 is TGCAGTGCTAAAGGATCCAACGCCTACGAGCAGTACTTC.